This T cell receptor beta chain was captured by sequencing in a study of T cells in Graves' hyperthyroidism and ophthalmopathy. TCR beta CDR3 regions were amplified from RNA transcripts. The TCR CDR3 was amplified in a first-round RT-PCR using the HTBI primer set. Via MiXCR, TCRdb re-called the multiplex PCR reads, giving one row per CDR3 protein. Among roughly 300,000 distinct CDR3 sequences, 21% were seen once, and the ten largest hold roughly 52%. In germline, CDR1 is SGHAT, CDR2 FQDESV (reference sequence). V gave up 4 bases and J gave up 8 bases; unmatched junction bases: 6. CDR3 length: 13 residues. Calling Graves' hyperthyroidism stable meant ophthalmopathy did not progress within 18 months. These patients, aged 18 to 65, had recently diagnosed hyperthyroidism lasting under 2 months. PBMCs were derived from around 10 ml fresh peripheral blood. This clonotype showed up many times.

The TCR sequence derives from a woman between 50 and 59 years old with Graves' hyperthyroidism. The chain carries TRBV11-1 and TRBJ1-2, with TRBD1 matching 8 bases. The source material was blood. CDR3 DNA: TGTGCCAGCAGCTCGGACAGGGTCATAGGCTACACCTTC. It translates to CASSSDRVIGYTF.